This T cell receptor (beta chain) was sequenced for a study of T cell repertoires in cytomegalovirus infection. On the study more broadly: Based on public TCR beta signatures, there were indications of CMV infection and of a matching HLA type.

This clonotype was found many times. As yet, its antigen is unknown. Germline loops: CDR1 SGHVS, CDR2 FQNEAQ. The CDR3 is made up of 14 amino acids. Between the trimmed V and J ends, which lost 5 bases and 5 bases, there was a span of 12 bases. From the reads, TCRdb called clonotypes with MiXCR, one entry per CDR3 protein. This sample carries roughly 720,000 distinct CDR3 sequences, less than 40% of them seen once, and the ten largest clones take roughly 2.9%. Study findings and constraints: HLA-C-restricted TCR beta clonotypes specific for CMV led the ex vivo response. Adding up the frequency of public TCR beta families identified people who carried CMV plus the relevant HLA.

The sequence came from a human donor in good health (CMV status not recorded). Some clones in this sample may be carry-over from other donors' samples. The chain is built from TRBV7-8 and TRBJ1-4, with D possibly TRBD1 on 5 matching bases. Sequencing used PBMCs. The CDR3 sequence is CASSPRGDNEKLFF. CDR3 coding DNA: TGTGCCAGCAGCCCCCGGGGGGACAATGAAAAACTGTTTTTT.